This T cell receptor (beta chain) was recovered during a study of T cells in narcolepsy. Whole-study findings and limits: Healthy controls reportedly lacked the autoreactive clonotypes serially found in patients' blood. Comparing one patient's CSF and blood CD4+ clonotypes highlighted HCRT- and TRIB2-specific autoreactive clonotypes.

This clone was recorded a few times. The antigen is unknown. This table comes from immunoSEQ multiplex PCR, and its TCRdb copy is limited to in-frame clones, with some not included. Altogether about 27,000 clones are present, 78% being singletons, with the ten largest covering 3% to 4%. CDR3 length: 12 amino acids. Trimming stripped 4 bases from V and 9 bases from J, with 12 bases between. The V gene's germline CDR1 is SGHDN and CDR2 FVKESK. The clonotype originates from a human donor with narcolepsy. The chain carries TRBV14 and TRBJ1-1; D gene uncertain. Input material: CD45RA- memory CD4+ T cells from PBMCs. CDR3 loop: CASSPDWMKAFF. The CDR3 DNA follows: TGTGCCAGCAGCCCGGACTGGATGAAAGCTTTCTTT.